This TCR beta chain was captured by sequencing in a study of blood T cell repertoires in COVID-19. Study overall: The United States, Italy and Spain supplied acute and convalescent COVID-19 samples. T cells, B-cell-depleted T cells, or PBMCs supplied cDNA or gDNA.

Original handling: It was from reference gene primer amplification that nucleated cell counts were estimated. The method was immunoSEQ multiplex PCR; TCRdb's version includes in-frame clones alone and lacks a portion of them. V and J calls and clone size come straight from that table; D and trimming were deduced from the DNA. The table shows some 120,000 clones, with 70% to 85% occurring only once. Germline V lookup: CDR1 LNHDA, CDR2 SQIVND (reference sequence). V trimming: 1 base; J trimming: 7 bases; junction bases outside the gene matches: 6. The CDR3 length is 15 residues. The receptor's source is a man in his 70s with active or convalescent COVID-19. V is TRBV19 and J is TRBJ1-5; TRBD1 agrees at 8 bases. The sample taken for sequencing was peripheral blood. The CDR3 reads CASSIVSGGGQPQHF. Written as DNA, the CDR3 is TGTGCCAGTAGTATAGTTTCAGGGGGCGGGCAGCCCCAGCATTTT.